This T cell receptor (beta chain) is from a study of T-cell memory formation after mild COVID-19. Comments on this clonotype: Its antigen remains unidentified.

TCR alpha and TCR beta cDNA libraries carrying sample barcodes and UMIs came from 5'RACE with constant-segment primers. TCRdb itself ran the 5' RACE reads through MiXCR, one entry per CDR3 protein. The sample records around 110,000 distinct CDR3 sequences, roughly 12% being singletons. Broader study findings: Day 15 to 85 contracting clones showed balanced CD4/CD8; later expanders leaned CD4+. Mainly CM and EM harbored the contracting CD4+ clones; mainly EMRA harbored the CD8+ ones.

This CDR3 is built from 14 residues. CDR1 LNHDA and CDR2 SQIVND come from the germline V gene (reference sequence). Trimming cost V 7 bases and J 2 bases; bases outside gene matches: 6. This chain links TRBV19 with TRBJ2-7; 9 positions agree with TRBD1. The receptor was isolated from an adult woman who had mild COVID-19 (a few samples of this study predate the infection). Cell type and time point are not known. The sample comprised PBMCs or a T cell subset sorted from them (not recorded which). CDR3 in amino acids: CASTRTGDPYEQYF. The CDR3 DNA reads TGTGCCAGTACCAGGACAGGGGACCCCTACGAGCAGTACTTC.